These 17 T cell receptor beta chains were all obtained from the same sample, sequenced in a study of T cells after yellow fever vaccination. TCRdb reanalysed the 5' RACE reads using MiXCR and keeps one entry per CDR3 protein. The sample lists about 74,000 distinct CDR3 sequences, roughly 6.9% occurring once. The specimen was CD8+ T cells sorted from PBMCs, collected 4 to 6 days after the first yellow fever vaccination. The receptors were sampled from a man aged 18 to 29 who received the YFV17D yellow fever vaccine.

This clonotype has a handful of counts. Mismatch with germline at one junction end may stem from a read error. The V and J genes are TRBV7-7 and TRBJ2-1; D is possibly TRBD2 (7 bases). The CDR3 spans 15 residues. CDR1 and CDR2 (germline): SSHAT, FNYEAQ (reference sequence). The CDR3 sequence is CASSRIPGGQNEQFF. For the CDR3, the DNA is TGTGCTAGCAGCCGAATCCCGGGGGGCCAAAATGAGCAGTTCTTC.

The chain employs TRBV12-5 and TRBJ1-5; perhaps TRBD1 as D (6 bases). The CDR3 extends over 16 amino acids. V was trimmed by 3 bases and J by 3 bases, leaving 15 bases between them. CDR1 LGHNT and CDR2 FRNRAP come from the germline V gene. CDR3 in DNA: TGTGCTAGTGGTTTATCCACAGGGTTAGACAATCAGCCCCAGCATTTT. Translated, it gives CASGLSTGLDNQPQHF.

J is TRBJ2-1 and V is TRBV4-2; the match to TRBD1 covers 7 bases. Germline values: CDR1 LGHNA, CDR2 YNFKEQ. This CDR3 has 17 residues. Germline trimming cut 1 base from V and 5 bases from J; bases unmatched to any gene: 11. The CDR3 reads CASSQVEGGKGDNEQFF. CDR3 DNA sequence: TGTGCCAGCAGCCAAGTAGAAGGGGGCAAGGGGGACAATGAGCAGTTCTTC.

J is TRBJ1-3 and V is TRBV6-2 or TRBV6-3; D is ambiguous. Germline-derived CDR1 and CDR2 are MNHEY and SVGEGT. Trimming pared 7 bases from V and 0 bases from J, leaving 13 bases between. The CDR3 is 15 residues long. CDR3 nucleotide sequence: TGTGCCAGCACCACCACATTTCGCTCTGGAAACACCATATATTTT. This translates into CASTTTFRSGNTIYF.

V and J are TRBV7-9 and TRBJ2-2; unclear D gene. Per germline, CDR1 SEHNR and CDR2 FQNEAQ (reference sequence). Trimming removed 5 bases from V and 1 base from J, with 17 bases in between. This CDR3 has 17 amino acids. DNA for the CDR3: TGTGCCAGCAGCCCGAGTTGGGCGGCAGAGAACACCGGGGAGCTGTTTTTT. Protein sequence: CASSPSWAAENTGELFF.

This clonotype was counted ten times or more. The genes are TRBV4-3 and TRBJ2-1, with D possibly being TRBD2 (6 bases). This CDR3 spans 15 amino acids. CDR1 and CDR2 (germline): LGHNA, YSLEER. Trimming removed 6 bases from V and 3 bases from J, with 15 bases in between. CDR3 in DNA: TGCGCCAGCAGTCCCGGGACTCCAAGCTACAATGAGCAGTTCTTC. This translates into CASSPGTPSYNEQFF.

The J gene is TRBJ1-5, the V gene TRBV6-1; D is unclear. This CDR3 has 15 amino acids. CDR1 and CDR2 (germline): MNHNS, SASEGT. Trimming removed 4 bases at V and 0 bases at J, with 10 bases between. The CDR3 sequence: CASSVGEYSNQPQHF. In DNA form, the CDR3 reads TGTGCCAGCAGTGTGGGAGAATATAGCAATCAGCCCCAGCATTTT.

The chain has TRBV5-6 and TRBJ1-2; D unclear. V shed 0 bases and J shed 3 bases, with 6 bases lying between them. Germline CDR1 SGHDT, CDR2 YYEEEE. CDR3 length equals 13 residues. CDR3 residues: CASSLVGYYGYTF. DNA of the CDR3: TGTGCCAGCAGCTTGGTGGGGTACTATGGCTACACCTTC.

J is TRBJ2-5 and V is TRBV7-9; D may be TRBD2 (6 bases). Germline CDR1 and CDR2: SEHNR and FQNEAQ (reference sequence). The V gene lost 5 bases and the J gene lost 1 base, with 17 bases spanning the gap. The CDR3 sequence is 16 residues long. CDR3 residues: CASSLPYRGTQETQYF. The CDR3 DNA reads as TGTGCCAGCAGCCTCCCCTATCGGGGGACCCAAGAGACCCAGTACTTC.

This clonotype was observed a few times. CDR3 sequence reads: CASSLGGTVYEQYV. CDR3 in DNA: TGTGCCAGCAGCCTAGGGGGGACAGTCTACGAGCAGTACGTC. The rearrangement joins TRBV7-8 to TRBJ2-7, with D perhaps TRBD1 (7 bases). CDR1 and CDR2 from the germline V gene are SGHVS and FQNEAQ. The CDR3 is 14 amino acids. Trimming took off 5 bases at V and 3 bases at J, with 14 bases between the two ends.

This clonotype was seen more than once but under ten times. This chain uses TRBV4-1 with TRBJ2-7; 9 nucleotides line up with TRBD1. This CDR3 is 17 amino acids long. Trimming took 0 bases from V and 2 from J; bases not matched to a gene: 8. Germline V gives CDR1 MGHRA, CDR2 YSYEKL. This CDR3 is CASSQERLGTGPYEQYF. In DNA, the CDR3 is TGCGCCAGCAGCCAAGAACGGCTAGGGACAGGGCCCTACGAGCAGTACTTC.

The V call is TRBV5-1, the J call TRBJ2-2; D is possibly TRBD1 (6 bases). Germline CDR1 reads SGHRS; CDR2 reads YFSETQ. This CDR3 region has 16 residues. V lost 7 bases and J 0 bases, leaving 16 bases between the germline ends. CDR3 DNA sequence: TGCGCCAGCGGGGCAGGGGTGATCTCGAACACCGGGGAGCTGTTTTTT. Its protein is CASGAGVISNTGELFF. The full variable domain, rest sourced from reference TRBV5-1 and TRBJ2-2, is KAGVTQTPRYLIKTRGQQVTLSCSPISGHRSVSWYQQTPGQGLQFLFEYFSETQRNKGNFPGRFSGRQFSNSRSEMNVSTLELGDSALYLCASGAGVISNTGELFFGEGSRLTVL.

This clonotype occurred many times. CDR3 sequence (DNA): TGCGCCATCCACCAGACTAGTTCCGGAACAGATACGCAGTATTTT. This codes for CAIHQTSSGTDTQYF. The rearrangement links TRBV10-2 to TRBJ2-3; TRBD2 might be the D (6 bases). Germline V gene lookup returns CDR1 WSHSY and CDR2 SAAADI. Trimming removed 10 bases from V and 3 bases from J, with 20 bases in between. This CDR3 region has 15 residues.

This clonotype turned up a few times. The chain uses TRBV4-1 and TRBJ2-3; TRBD2 agrees at 9 bases. Looked up from germline, CDR1 is MGHRA and CDR2 is YSYEKL. The CDR3 spans 16 residues. V was pared by 4 bases and J by 2 bases, with 7 bases of the junction left unmatched. Here the CDR3 reads CASSPHSSGDTDTQYF. In DNA form, the CDR3 reads TGCGCCAGCAGCCCACACTCTAGCGGGGACACAGATACGCAGTATTTT.

This clonotype was observed a handful of times. V and J are TRBV29-1 and TRBJ2-3; D is unclear. V shed 7 bases and J shed 3 bases, with 11 bases lying between them. The CDR3 extends over 12 amino acids. Germline lookup yields CDR1 SQVTM and CDR2 ANQGSEA. The CDR3 DNA is TGCAGCGACTCTCACGGGACAGATACGCAGTATTTT. It translates to CSDSHGTDTQYF.

This clonotype occurred many times. This chain links TRBV5-1 with TRBJ2-1; 10 bases fit TRBD1. CDR3 size: 12 residues. V shed 9 bases, J shed 4 bases, and the junction held 1 base outside the gene matches. CDR1 is SGHRS, CDR2 YFSETQ, per germline. This CDR3 reads CATGQGYNEQFF. CDR3 bases: TGCGCCACGGGACAGGGGTACAATGAGCAGTTCTTC.

This chain uses TRBV5-5 with TRBJ1-4; 9 nucleotides align to TRBD1. From germline, CDR1 is SGHKS and CDR2 YYEKEE (reference sequence). The CDR3 spans 16 residues. V shed 4 bases and J 7 bases; nucleotides not matched to a gene: 11. The CDR3 region is CASSLTPGTGSEKLFF. The CDR3 DNA reads as TGTGCCAGCAGCCTTACCCCCGGGACAGGGAGTGAAAAACTGTTTTTT.